The rows below give T cell receptor beta chains drawn from one sample of a study of CXCR3-negative and CXCR3-positive naive CD8 T cells. TCRdb reprocessed the 5' RACE reads, keeping one entry per CDR3 protein, no DNA. The table lists some 120,000 distinct CDR3 sequences, with 0.5% to 0.75% in the top ten. Specimen: naive CXCR3+ CD8+ T cells from blood. These receptors came from a human donor in good health. Some clones in this sample may be carry-over from other donors' samples. Both conserved end residues are part of each CDR3.

V gene,J gene,CDR3 protein
TRBV11-2,TRBJ2-1,CASSPILSGTSGGSSYNEQFF
TRBV9,TRBJ2-6,CASSAPGSGANVLTF
TRBV7-9,TRBJ2-3,CASSSPRPDTQYF
TRBV14,TRBJ1-2,CASSAQPGGLDGYTF
TRBV28,TRBJ2-1,CASSPLLTGEQFF
TRBV28,TRBJ1-1,CASGDRDLNTEAFF
TRBV29-1,TRBJ1-1,CIYAGQTNTEAFF
TRBV29-1,TRBJ1-2,CSVERGGLGSFYGYTF
TRBV9,TRBJ2-5,CASSVVGVRGQETQYF
TRBV27,TRBJ2-4,CASRKAVLAKNIQYF
TRBV7-2,TRBJ1-1,CASSSQTGYTEAFF
TRBV3-1,TRBJ2-7,CASSYRTSHEQYF
TRBV7-9,TRBJ1-1,CASSLGEANTEAFF
TRBV21-1,TRBJ1-1,CASSTQDRGANTEAFF
TRBV5-1,TRBJ2-7,CASSGQGLDEQYF
TRBV28,TRBJ1-5,CASSLGPGQGSQPQHF
TRBV4-1,TRBJ2-2,CASSQVAVRPNTGELFF
TRBV7-9,TRBJ2-3,CASSGGLAGAPRDTQYF
TRBV7-9,TRBJ1-5,CASSPAGGSNQPQHF
TRBV19,TRBJ2-7,CASSIGGRGVYEQYF
TRBV25-1,TRBJ2-3,CASSSGGGTDTQYF
TRBV4-2,TRBJ2-3,CASSQERMTGTTDTQYF
TRBV2,TRBJ2-7,CASSTPGTSARLNEQYF
TRBV6-2/TRBV6-3,TRBJ1-2,CASSLTGPPGDTF
TRBV5-4,TRBJ2-5,CASSLVGGDETQYF
TRBV7-2,TRBJ2-7,CASSLAALEYEQYF
TRBV28,TRBJ1-5,CASRPTPSNQPQHF
TRBV12-3/TRBV12-4,TRBJ1-5,CASSRGGNQPQHF
TRBV7-9,TRBJ1-1,CASSLASDYTEAFF
TRBV29-1,TRBJ2-7,CSVEDWARGHEQYF
TRBV29-1,TRBJ1-2,CSVGTGSGYTF
TRBV10-3,TRBJ2-1,CALMGGEAENERFF
TRBV10-2,TRBJ1-5,CASSVSGNQPQHF
TRBV23-1,TRBJ1-6,CASEPGTRYSPLHF
TRBV7-9,TRBJ2-7,CASSRTSDYEQYF
TRBV30,TRBJ1-1,CAWSPHTNTEAFF
TRBV6-2/TRBV6-3,TRBJ2-1,CASSYSLSVGYNEQFF
TRBV7-9,TRBJ2-5,CASSLAYGTLWETQYF
TRBV12-3/TRBV12-4,TRBJ2-2,CASTSYRGYTGELFF
TRBV2,TRBJ2-6,CASSEYNFAASGANVLTF
TRBV7-9,TRBJ2-3,CASSPLSGRTSTDTQYF